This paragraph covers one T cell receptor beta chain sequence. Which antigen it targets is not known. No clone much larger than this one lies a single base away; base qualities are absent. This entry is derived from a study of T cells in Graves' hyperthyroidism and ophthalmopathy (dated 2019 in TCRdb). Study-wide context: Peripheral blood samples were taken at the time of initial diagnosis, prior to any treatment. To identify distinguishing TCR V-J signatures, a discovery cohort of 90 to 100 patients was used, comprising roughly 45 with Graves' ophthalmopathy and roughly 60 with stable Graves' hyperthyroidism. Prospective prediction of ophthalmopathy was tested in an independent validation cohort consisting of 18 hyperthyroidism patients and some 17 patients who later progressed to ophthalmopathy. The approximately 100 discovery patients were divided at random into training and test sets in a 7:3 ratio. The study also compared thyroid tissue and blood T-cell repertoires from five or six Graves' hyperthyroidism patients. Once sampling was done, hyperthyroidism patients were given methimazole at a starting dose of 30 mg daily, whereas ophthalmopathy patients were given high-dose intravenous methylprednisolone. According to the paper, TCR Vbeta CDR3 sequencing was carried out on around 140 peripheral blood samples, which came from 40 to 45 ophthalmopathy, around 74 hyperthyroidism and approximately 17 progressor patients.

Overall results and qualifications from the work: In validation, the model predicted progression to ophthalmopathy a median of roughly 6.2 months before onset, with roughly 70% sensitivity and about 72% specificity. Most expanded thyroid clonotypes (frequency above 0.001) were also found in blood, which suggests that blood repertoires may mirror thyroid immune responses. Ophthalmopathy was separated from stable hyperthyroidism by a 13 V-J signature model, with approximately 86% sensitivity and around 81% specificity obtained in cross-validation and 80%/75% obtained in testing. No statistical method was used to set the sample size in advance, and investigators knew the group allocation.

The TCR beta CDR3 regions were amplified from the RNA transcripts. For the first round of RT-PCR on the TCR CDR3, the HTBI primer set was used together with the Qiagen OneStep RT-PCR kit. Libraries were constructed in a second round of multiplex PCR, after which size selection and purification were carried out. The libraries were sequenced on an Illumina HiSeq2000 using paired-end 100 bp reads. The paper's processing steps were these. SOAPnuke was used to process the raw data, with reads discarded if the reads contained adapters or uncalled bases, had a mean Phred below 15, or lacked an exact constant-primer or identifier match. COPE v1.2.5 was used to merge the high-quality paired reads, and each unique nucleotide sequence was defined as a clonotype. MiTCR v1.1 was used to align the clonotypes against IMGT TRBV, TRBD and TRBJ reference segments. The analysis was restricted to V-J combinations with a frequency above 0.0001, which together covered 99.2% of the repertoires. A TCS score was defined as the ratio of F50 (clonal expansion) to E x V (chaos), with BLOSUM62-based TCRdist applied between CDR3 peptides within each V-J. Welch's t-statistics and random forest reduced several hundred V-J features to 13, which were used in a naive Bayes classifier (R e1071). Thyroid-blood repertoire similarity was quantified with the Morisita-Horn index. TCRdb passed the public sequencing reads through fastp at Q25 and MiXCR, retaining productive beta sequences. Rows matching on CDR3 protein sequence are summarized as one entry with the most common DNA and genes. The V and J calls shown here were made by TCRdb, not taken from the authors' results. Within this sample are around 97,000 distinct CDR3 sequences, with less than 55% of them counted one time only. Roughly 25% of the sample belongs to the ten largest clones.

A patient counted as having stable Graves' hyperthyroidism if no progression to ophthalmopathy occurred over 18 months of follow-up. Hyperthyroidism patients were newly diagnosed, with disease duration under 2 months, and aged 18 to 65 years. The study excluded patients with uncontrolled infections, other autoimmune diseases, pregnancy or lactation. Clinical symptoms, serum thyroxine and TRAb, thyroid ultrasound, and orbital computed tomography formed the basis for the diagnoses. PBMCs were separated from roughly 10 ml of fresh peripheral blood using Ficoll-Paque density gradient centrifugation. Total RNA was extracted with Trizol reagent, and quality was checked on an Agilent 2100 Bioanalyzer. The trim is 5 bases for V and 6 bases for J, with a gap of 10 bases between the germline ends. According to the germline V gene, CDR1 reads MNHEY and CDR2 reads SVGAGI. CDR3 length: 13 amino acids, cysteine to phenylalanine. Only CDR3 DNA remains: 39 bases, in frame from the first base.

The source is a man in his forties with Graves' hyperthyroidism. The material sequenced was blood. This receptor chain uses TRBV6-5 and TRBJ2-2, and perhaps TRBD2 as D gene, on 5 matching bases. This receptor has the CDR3 CASSGDYAGELFF. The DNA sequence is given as TGTGCCAGCAGTGGCGACTACGCCGGGGAGCTGTTTTTT.